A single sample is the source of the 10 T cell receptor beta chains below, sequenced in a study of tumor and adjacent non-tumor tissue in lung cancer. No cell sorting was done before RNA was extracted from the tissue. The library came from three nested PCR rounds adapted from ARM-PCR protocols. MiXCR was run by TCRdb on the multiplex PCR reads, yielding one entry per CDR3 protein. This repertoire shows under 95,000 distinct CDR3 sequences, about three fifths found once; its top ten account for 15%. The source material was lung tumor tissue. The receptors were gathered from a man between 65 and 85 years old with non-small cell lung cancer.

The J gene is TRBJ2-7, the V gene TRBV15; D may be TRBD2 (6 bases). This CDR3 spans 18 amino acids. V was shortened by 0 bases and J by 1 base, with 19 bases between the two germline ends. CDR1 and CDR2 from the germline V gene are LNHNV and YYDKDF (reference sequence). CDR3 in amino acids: CATSRDGGAGLASYEQYF. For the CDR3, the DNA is TGTGCCACCAGCAGAGATGGCGGGGCGGGGTTAGCTTCCTACGAGCAGTACTTC.

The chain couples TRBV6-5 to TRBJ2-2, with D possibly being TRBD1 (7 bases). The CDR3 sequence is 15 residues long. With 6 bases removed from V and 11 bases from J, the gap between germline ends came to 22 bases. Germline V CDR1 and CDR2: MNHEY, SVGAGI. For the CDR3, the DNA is TGTGCCAGCAGAACTGTCAGGGGGGCAGTGGGAGAGCTGTTTTTT. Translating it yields CASRTVRGAVGELFF.

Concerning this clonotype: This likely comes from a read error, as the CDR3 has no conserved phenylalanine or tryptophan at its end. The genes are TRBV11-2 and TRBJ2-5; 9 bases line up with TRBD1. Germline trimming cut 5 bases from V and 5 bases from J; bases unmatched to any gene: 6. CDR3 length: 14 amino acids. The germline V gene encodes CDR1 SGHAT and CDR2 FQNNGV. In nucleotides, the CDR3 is TGTGCCAGCAGCCCGACAGGGGGGATCGAGACCCAGTACTAT. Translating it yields CASSPTGGIETQYY.

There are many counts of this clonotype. The CDR3 protein is CASSSADSYEQYF. Here the CDR3 DNA reads TGTGCCAGCAGTTCGGCGGACAGCTACGAGCAGTACTTC. This chain links TRBV5-6 with TRBJ2-7; a weak D match, TRBD1 (6 bases). CDR3 length equals 13 residues. V dropped 5 bases and J dropped 3 bases, with 12 bases sitting between them. CDR1 and CDR2 from the germline V gene are SGHDT and YYEEEE. The whole variable domain, filled in from reference TRBV5-6 and TRBJ2-7, reads DAGVTQSPTHLIKTRGQQVTLRCSPKSGHDTVSWYQQALGQGPQFIFQYYEEEERQRGNFPDRFSGHQFPNYSSELNVNALLLGDSALYLCASSSADSYEQYFGPGTRLTVT.

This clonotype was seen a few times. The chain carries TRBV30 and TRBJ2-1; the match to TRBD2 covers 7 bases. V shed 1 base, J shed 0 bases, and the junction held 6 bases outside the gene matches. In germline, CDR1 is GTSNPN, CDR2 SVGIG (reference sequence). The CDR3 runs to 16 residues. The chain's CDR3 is CAWSAGGFSSYNEQFF. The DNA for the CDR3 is TGTGCCTGGAGTGCCGGGGGGTTCAGCTCCTACAATGAGCAGTTCTTC.

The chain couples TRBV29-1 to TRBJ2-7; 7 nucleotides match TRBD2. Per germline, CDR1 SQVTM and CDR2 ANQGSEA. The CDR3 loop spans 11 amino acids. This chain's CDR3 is CRGGIGDEQYF. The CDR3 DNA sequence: TGCAGGGGGGGGATAGGGGACGAGCAGTACTTC.

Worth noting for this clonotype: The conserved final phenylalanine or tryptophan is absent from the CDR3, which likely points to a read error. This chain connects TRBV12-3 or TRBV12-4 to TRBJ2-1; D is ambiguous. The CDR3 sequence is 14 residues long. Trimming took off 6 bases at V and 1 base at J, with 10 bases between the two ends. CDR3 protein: CASRSAKSYNEQFV. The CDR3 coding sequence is TGTGCCAGCAGGTCAGCCAAGTCCTACAATGAGCAGTTCGTC.

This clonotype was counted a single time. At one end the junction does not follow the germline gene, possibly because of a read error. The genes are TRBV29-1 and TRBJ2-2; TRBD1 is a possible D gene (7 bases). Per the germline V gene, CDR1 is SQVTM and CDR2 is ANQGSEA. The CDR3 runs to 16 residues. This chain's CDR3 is CSVEARQGGYTGKLFF. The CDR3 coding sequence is TGCAGCGTTGAAGCACGGCAGGGGGGCTACACCGGGAAGCTGTTTTTT.

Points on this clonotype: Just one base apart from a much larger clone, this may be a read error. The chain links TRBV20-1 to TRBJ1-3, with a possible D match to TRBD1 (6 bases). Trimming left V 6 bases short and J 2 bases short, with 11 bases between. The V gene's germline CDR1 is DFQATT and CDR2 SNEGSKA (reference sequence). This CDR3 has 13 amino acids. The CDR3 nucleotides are TGCAGTGCCTTAACAGGGACTGGAAACACCATATATTTT. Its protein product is CSALTGTGNTIYF.

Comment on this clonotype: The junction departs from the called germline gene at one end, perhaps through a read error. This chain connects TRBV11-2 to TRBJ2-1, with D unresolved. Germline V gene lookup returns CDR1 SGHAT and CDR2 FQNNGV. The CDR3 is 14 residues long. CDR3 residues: CVSNLLPLGLGQFF. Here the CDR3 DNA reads TGTGTCAGCAACCTTCTTCCTCTGGGCTTGGGGCAGTTCTTC.